The 6 T cell receptor beta chains presented below share a single source sample, sequenced in a study of OX40 agonist ivuxolimab in advanced cancers. Sequenced by immunoSEQ multiplex PCR; TCRdb stores in-frame clones only, minus some. The profile covers 70,000 or so clones, with more than 80% appearing a single time and about 6% taken by the ten largest. Sequences were derived from CD4+ or CD8+ T cells sorted from blood, sampled in a trial of the OX40 agonist ivuxolimab. All receptors derive from an adult with an advanced solid tumor such as melanoma, head and neck, liver or kidney cancer.

The V gene is TRBV19, the J gene TRBJ2-1; 10 bases fit TRBD1. This CDR3 is 15 amino acids long. Germline CDR1 and CDR2: LNHDA and SQIVND (reference sequence). V gave up 3 bases and J gave up 2 bases; unmatched junction bases: 1. This CDR3 is CASSIGQGAYNEQFF. CDR3 DNA: TGTGCCAGTAGTATCGGACAGGGGGCCTACAATGAGCAGTTCTTC.

This sequence joins TRBV9 and TRBJ1-1; TRBD1 matches at 10 bases. Trimming at V came to 0 bases and at J to 5 bases, leaving 4 bases not matched to a gene. This CDR3 is built from 15 residues. CDR1 is SGDLS and CDR2 is YYNGEE in the germline V gene. This CDR3 reads CASSVGRTGGTEAFF. The CDR3 DNA is TGTGCCAGCAGCGTAGGGAGGACAGGGGGAACTGAAGCTTTCTTT.

About this clone itself: One junction end disagrees with the germline gene, perhaps due to a read error. The chain combines TRBV4-1 with TRBJ2-1; D call uncertain. This CDR3 comprises 12 residues. The germline V gene encodes CDR1 MGHRA and CDR2 YSYEKL. DNA of the CDR3: TGCGCCAGCAGCCCTGCAAGAGGTCGGACGCTCTTC. Protein: CASSPARGRTLF.

The chain combines TRBV4-1 with TRBJ1-2, with 7 bases matching TRBD1. Germline CDR1 is MGHRA and CDR2 is YSYEKL. V lost 0 bases and J lost 4; bases outside the gene matches: 5. There are 15 residues in the CDR3. The DNA for the CDR3 is TGCGCCAGCAGCCAAGAATCGGACAGGTTCTATGGCTACACCTTC. This translates into CASSQESDRFYGYTF.

The rearrangement links TRBV5-1 to TRBJ2-7; weak D call: TRBD1 (6 bases). Between the trimmed V and J ends, which lost 2 bases and 7 bases, there was a span of 16 bases. This CDR3 region has 14 residues. In germline, CDR1 is SGHRS, CDR2 YFSETQ. CDR3 coding DNA: TGCGCCAGCAGCTTTAGAGGGGAGAGGGGGGAGCAGTACTTC. It encodes CASSFRGERGEQYF. Filled out from reference TRBV5-1 and TRBJ2-7, the complete variable domain reads KAGVTQTPRYLIKTRGQQVTLSCSPISGHRSVSWYQQTPGQGLQFLFEYFSETQRNKGNFPGRFSGRQFSNSRSEMNVSTLELGDSALYLCASSFRGERGEQYFGPGTRLTVT.

The rearrangement links TRBV27 to TRBJ2-3; D not certain. Germline V gene lookup returns CDR1 MNHEY and CDR2 SMNVEV (reference sequence). Trimming took off 2 bases at V and 1 base at J, with 1 base between the two ends. The CDR3 has 12 residues. The CDR3 is CASSLGTDTQYF. The DNA of the CDR3 is TGTGCCAGCAGTTTAGGCACAGATACGCAGTATTTT.